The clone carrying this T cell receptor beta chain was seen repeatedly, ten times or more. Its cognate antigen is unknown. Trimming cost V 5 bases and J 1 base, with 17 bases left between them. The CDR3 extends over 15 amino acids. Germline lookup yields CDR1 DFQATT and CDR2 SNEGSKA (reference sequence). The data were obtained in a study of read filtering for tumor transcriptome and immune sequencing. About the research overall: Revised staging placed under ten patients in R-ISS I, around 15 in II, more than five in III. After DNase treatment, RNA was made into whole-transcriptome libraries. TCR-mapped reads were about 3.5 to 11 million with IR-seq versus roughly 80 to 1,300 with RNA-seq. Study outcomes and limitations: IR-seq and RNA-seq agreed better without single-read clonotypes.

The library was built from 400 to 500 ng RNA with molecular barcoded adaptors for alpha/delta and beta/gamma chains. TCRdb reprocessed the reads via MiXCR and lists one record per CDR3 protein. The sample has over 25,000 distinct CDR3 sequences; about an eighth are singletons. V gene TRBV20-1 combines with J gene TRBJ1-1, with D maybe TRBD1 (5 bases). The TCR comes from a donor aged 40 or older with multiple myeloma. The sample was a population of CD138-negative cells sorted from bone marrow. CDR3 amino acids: CSAFPRQTANTEAFF. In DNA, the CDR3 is TGCAGTGCTTTCCCTCGACAGACCGCGAACACTGAAGCTTTCTTT.